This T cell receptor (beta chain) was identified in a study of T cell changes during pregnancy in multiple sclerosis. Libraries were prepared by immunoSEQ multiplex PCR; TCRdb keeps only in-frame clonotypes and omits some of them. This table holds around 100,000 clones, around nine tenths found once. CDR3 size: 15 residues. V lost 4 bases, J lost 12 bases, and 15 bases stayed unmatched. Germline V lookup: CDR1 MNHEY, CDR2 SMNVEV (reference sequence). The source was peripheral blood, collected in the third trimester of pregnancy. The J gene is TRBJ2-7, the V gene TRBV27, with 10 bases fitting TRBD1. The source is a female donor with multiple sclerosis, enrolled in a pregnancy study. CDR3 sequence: CASSSRDRGYEVRYF. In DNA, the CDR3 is TGTGCCAGCAGTTCCCGGGACAGGGGTTATGAAGTGAGGTACTTC.